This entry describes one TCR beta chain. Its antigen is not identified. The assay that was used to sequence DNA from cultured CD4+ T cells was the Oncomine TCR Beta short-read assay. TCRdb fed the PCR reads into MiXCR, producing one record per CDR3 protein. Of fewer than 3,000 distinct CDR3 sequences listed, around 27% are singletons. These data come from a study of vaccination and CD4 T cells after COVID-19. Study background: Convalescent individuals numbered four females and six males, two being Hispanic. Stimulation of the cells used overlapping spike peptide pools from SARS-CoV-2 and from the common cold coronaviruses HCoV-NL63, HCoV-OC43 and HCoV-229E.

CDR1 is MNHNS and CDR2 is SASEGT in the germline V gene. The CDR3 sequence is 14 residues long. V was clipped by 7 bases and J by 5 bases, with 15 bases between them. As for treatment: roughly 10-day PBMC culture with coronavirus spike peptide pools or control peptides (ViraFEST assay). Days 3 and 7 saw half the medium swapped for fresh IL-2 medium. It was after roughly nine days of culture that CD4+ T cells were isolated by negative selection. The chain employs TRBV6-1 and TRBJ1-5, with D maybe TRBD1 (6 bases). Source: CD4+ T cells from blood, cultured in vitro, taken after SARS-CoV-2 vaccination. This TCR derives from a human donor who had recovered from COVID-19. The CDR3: CASTGGGSYQPQHF. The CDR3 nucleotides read TGTGCCAGCACGGGCGGGGGCAGTTATCAGCCCCAGCATTTT.